The 31 T cell receptor beta chains reported below all come from one sample, sequenced in a study of patients and donors after allogeneic stem cell transplantation. TCRdb recomputed calls from the RT-PCR reads with MiXCR, one row per CDR3 protein. The sample includes 100,000 to 130,000 distinct CDR3 sequences, 35% to 45% of them seen just once. The sample taken for sequencing was blood, either unsorted or a sorted T cell fraction (not recorded which). The receptors here all came from a human donor who was either an allogeneic HSCT recipient or a stem cell or donor lymphocyte infusion donor (not recorded which). It is not recorded whose cells these are; they may come from a transplant donor.

This chain uses TRBV15 with TRBJ2-6; no reliable D call. The V end was cut by 0 bases, the J end by 2 bases, with 5 bases between. The CDR3 runs to 15 residues. Germline CDR1 and CDR2: LNHNV and YYDKDF (reference sequence). The CDR3 region has the DNA TGTGCCACCAGCAGAGATCCAACTGGGGCCAACGTCCTGACTTTC. It yields the protein CATSRDPTGANVLTF.

This clonotype occurred a few times. The V gene is TRBV7-9, the J gene TRBJ1-1, with D possibly being TRBD1 (5 bases). CDR3 length: 13 amino acids. Germline CDR1 SEHNR, CDR2 FQNEAQ (reference sequence). Trimming shortened V by 0 bases and J by 4 bases, and 6 bases separated the two germline ends. CDR3 DNA sequence: TGTGCCAGCAGCTTAGCGGGGCCCACTGAAGCTTTCTTT. Protein product: CASSLAGPTEAFF.

The V and J genes are TRBV6-1 and TRBJ1-2; 8 nucleotides line up with TRBD1. The CDR3 sequence is 16 residues long. Per the germline V gene, CDR1 is MNHNS and CDR2 is SASEGT. Trimming at V came to 4 bases and at J to 4 bases, leaving 11 bases not matched to a gene. The chain's CDR3 is CASSVDRGPLFYGYTF. As DNA, the CDR3 is TGTGCCAGCAGTGTCGACAGGGGCCCTTTATTCTATGGCTACACCTTC.

This clonotype appeared a few times. The chain carries TRBV7-6 and TRBJ2-1; 8 nucleotides line up with TRBD2. Germline V gives CDR1 SGHVS, CDR2 FNYEAQ. This CDR3 spans 16 amino acids. Trimming took 5 bases from V and 6 from J; bases not matched to a gene: 12. The chain's CDR3 is CASSPLGAGGFNEQFF. CDR3 bases: TGTGCCAGCAGCCCTCTGGGGGCGGGAGGTTTCAATGAGCAGTTCTTC.

This clonotype was seen ten or more times. This CDR3 is CSVSRGLAKNIQYF. In nucleotides, the CDR3 is TGCAGCGTTTCAAGGGGTCTAGCCAAAAACATTCAGTACTTC. The chain carries TRBV29-1 and TRBJ2-4; D might be TRBD1 (5 bases). V was shortened by 5 bases and J by 0 bases, with 11 bases between the two germline ends. The V gene's germline CDR1 is SQVTM and CDR2 ANQGSEA. This CDR3 spans 14 amino acids. The full variable domain, in which reference TRBV29-1 and TRBJ2-4 provide the parts outside the CDR3, is SAVISQKPSRDICQRGTSLTIQCQVDSQVTMMFWYRQQPGQSLTLIATANQGSEATYESGFVIDKFPISRPNLTFSTLTVSNMSPEDSSIYLCSVSRGLAKNIQYFGAGTRLSVL.

As regards this clonotype: The junction differs from germline at one of its ends, possibly a read error. The genes are TRBV29-1 and TRBJ2-7, with 9 positions matching TRBD1. Per the germline V gene, CDR1 is SQVTM and CDR2 is ANQGSEA. The CDR3 has 14 amino acids. This chain's CDR3 is CSVQDRGSSYEQYF. The CDR3 nucleotides are TGCAGCGTTCAAGACAGGGGGAGCTCCTACGAGCAGTACTTC.

The V call is TRBV6-2 or TRBV6-3, the J call TRBJ2-5; maybe TRBD2 (6 bases). The V gene's germline CDR1 is MNHEY and CDR2 SVGEGT. The germline V and J ends were trimmed by 2 bases and 5 bases, with 6 bases remaining between them. The CDR3 is 12 residues long. The DNA of the CDR3 is TGTGCCAGCAGTTACCGGGGGGAGACCCAGTACTTC. Residues: CASSYRGETQYF.

This clonotype was detected ten times or more. This chain joins TRBV7-2 and TRBJ1-4; D is perhaps TRBD1 (5 bases). Per the germline V gene, CDR1 is SGHTA and CDR2 is FQGNSA. This CDR3 is 15 amino acids long. V lost 5 bases to trimming and J lost 8 bases, with 18 bases between them. CDR3 loop: CASSRQGTLREKLFF. As DNA, the CDR3 is TGTGCCAGCAGCCGTCAGGGTACCCTCAGGGAAAAACTGTTTTTT. The whole variable domain, remainder taken from reference TRBV7-2 and TRBJ1-4, is GAGVSQSPSNKVTEKGKDVELRCDPISGHTALYWYRQSLGQGLEFLIYFQGNSAPDKSGLPSDRFSAERTGGSVSTLTIQRTQQEDSAVYLCASSRQGTLREKLFFGSGTQLSVL.

This clonotype was seen a few times. The chain has TRBV28 and TRBJ1-1; D may be TRBD1 (5 bases). The V gene's germline CDR1 is MDHEN and CDR2 SYDVKM. Trimming stripped 3 bases from V and 3 bases from J, with 11 bases between. The CDR3 extends over 14 amino acids. The CDR3 nucleotides are TGTGCCAGCAGTTTTGAGGGGAGTTACACTGAAGCTTTCTTT. Its protein product is CASSFEGSYTEAFF.

The chain has TRBV29-1 and TRBJ2-7; TRBD1 might be the D (6 bases). The CDR3 has 11 residues. V was shortened by 4 bases and J by 6 bases, with 10 bases between the two germline ends. The V gene's germline CDR1 is SQVTM and CDR2 ANQGSEA. CDR3 nucleotides: TGCAGCGTTGTCCCCAGGGGCGAGCAGTACTTC. This encodes CSVVPRGEQYF.

The CDR3 DNA follows: TGTGCCGTAGGACAGGGAAAGGAACAGCCCCAGCATTTT. Encoded protein: CAVGQGKEQPQHF. This chain joins TRBV19 and TRBJ1-5, with 8 bases lining up with TRBD1. This CDR3 contains 13 residues. The V and J ends lost 11 bases and 7 bases, in that order; junction bases with no gene match: 10. From germline, CDR1 is LNHDA and CDR2 SQIVND (reference sequence).

In its sample, this clonotype was seen a few times. This chain links TRBV7-2 with TRBJ1-1; 8 bases fit TRBD1. The CDR3 sequence is 14 residues long. V lost 5 bases and J lost 5; bases outside the gene matches: 7. Per the germline V gene, CDR1 is SGHTA and CDR2 is FQGNSA. The CDR3 sequence is CASSHRGSWTEAFF. The CDR3 DNA reads as TGTGCCAGCAGCCACAGGGGGAGTTGGACTGAAGCTTTCTTT.

The chain recombines TRBV5-6 with TRBJ2-1; D not certain. Germline assignment: CDR1 SGHDT and CDR2 YYEEEE. With 5 bases removed from V and 4 bases from J, the gap between germline ends came to 16 bases. This CDR3 region has 15 residues. CDR3 coding DNA: TGTGCCAGCAGTCCAAGCTGGCTAATATACAATGAGCAGTTCTTC. As protein: CASSPSWLIYNEQFF. The full variable domain, its missing parts supplied by reference TRBV5-6 and TRBJ2-1, is DAGVTQSPTHLIKTRGQQVTLRCSPKSGHDTVSWYQQALGQGPQFIFQYYEEEERQRGNFPDRFSGHQFPNYSSELNVNALLLGDSALYLCASSPSWLIYNEQFFGPGTRLTVL.

This clonotype was counted only a few times. V usage is TRBV4-2 and J usage is TRBJ1-2; D unresolved. Trimming took off 2 bases at V and 5 bases at J, with 12 bases between the two ends. CDR3 length equals 14 residues. Per the germline V gene, CDR1 is LGHNA and CDR2 is YNFKEQ. The CDR3 region is CASSQTTKDYGYTF. For the CDR3, the DNA is TGTGCCAGCAGCCAAACGACCAAGGATTATGGCTACACCTTC.

The chain carries TRBV4-2 and TRBJ2-1, with TRBD2 as a possible D gene (5 bases). CDR3 length equals 16 residues. The germline gives CDR1 LGHNA, CDR2 YNFKEQ. The germline V and J ends were trimmed by 4 bases and 5 bases, with 18 bases remaining between them. CDR3 amino acids: CASSPRVRARDNEQFF. DNA for the CDR3: TGTGCCAGCAGCCCAAGGGTTAGGGCGCGGGACAATGAGCAGTTCTTC.

The J gene is TRBJ2-5, the V gene TRBV7-8; the D gene could be TRBD1 or TRBD2 (7 bases each). Trimming took 0 bases from V and 0 from J, leaving 11 bases between them. CDR3 length equals 16 residues. The V gene's germline CDR1 is SGHVS and CDR2 FQNEAQ. The CDR3 nucleotides are TGTGCCAGCAGCTTAGCACAGGGGACTAACCAAGAGACCCAGTACTTC. This sequence encodes CASSLAQGTNQETQYF.

This chain connects TRBV7-2 to TRBJ1-6; D may be TRBD1 (5 bases). V shed 8 bases and J shed 0 bases, with 20 bases lying between them. This CDR3 region has 18 residues. The V gene's germline CDR1 is SGHTA and CDR2 FQGNSA. The CDR3 DNA reads TGTGCCAGCCGCCAGGGTTTTGTTGGACGCTCCTATAATTCACCCCTCCACTTT. This gives the protein CASRQGFVGRSYNSPLHF.

Remarks on this clonotype: A much larger clone differs by one base, so this may be a read error. The V gene is TRBV7-8, the J gene TRBJ1-5; unclear D gene. Germline values: CDR1 SGHVS, CDR2 FQNEAQ. Trimming stripped 2 bases from V and 2 bases from J, with 4 bases between. This CDR3 is 13 amino acids long. In nucleotides, the CDR3 is TGTGCCAGCAGCTTATATGGCAATCAGCCCCAGCATTTT. Translated: CASSLYGNQPQHF.

V gene TRBV20-1 combines with J gene TRBJ2-3, with 11 bases aligning to TRBD2. The CDR3 has 18 amino acids. Germline V gives CDR1 DFQATT, CDR2 SNEGSKA (reference sequence). Trimming cost V 3 bases and J 0 bases; bases outside gene matches: 11. This CDR3 reads CSASLPLRTSGSTDTQYF. CDR3 nucleotides: TGCAGTGCTAGCCTCCCGCTTCGGACTAGCGGGAGCACAGATACGCAGTATTTT.

A few counts support this clonotype. This sequence joins TRBV5-4 and TRBJ1-2; D gene ambiguous. Germline V gene sequence: CDR1 SGHNT, CDR2 YYREEE (reference sequence). The V end was cut by 1 base, the J end by 0 bases, with 7 bases between. The CDR3 sequence is 14 residues long. The CDR3 DNA sequence: TGTGCCAGCAGCTTGCCCAGAGCTAACTATGGCTACACCTTC. This translates into CASSLPRANYGYTF.

The genes are TRBV19 and TRBJ1-6, with TRBD1 as a possible D gene (5 bases). Looked up from germline, CDR1 is LNHDA and CDR2 is SQIVND (reference sequence). The CDR3 has 13 residues. V was pared by 6 bases and J by 8 bases, with 11 bases between. The CDR3 DNA follows: TGTGCCAGTAGCGGGACCAGGGATTCACCCCTCCACTTT. Translated: CASSGTRDSPLHF.

CDR3: CSALQGKMNTEAFF. The DNA for the CDR3 is TGCAGTGCACTCCAGGGGAAAATGAACACTGAAGCTTTCTTT. V is TRBV20-1 and J is TRBJ1-1; perhaps TRBD1 as D (6 bases). This CDR3 contains 14 residues. Germline V CDR1 and CDR2: DFQATT, SNEGSKA (reference sequence). Trimming removed 6 bases at V and 0 bases at J, with 14 bases between.

This chain links TRBV18 with TRBJ1-1; 12 bases agree with TRBD1. The germline V gene encodes CDR1 KGHSH and CDR2 LQKENI. The CDR3 is 15 residues long. V was pared by 6 bases and J by 1 base, with 3 bases of the junction left unmatched. CDR3: CASSMGQGANTEAFF. CDR3 nucleotides: TGTGCCAGCTCGATGGGACAGGGGGCGAACACTGAAGCTTTCTTT.

This clonotype has a handful of counts. The chain couples TRBV4-2 to TRBJ2-3; 8 positions match TRBD2. The CDR3 sequence is 17 residues long. V trimming: 3 bases; J trimming: 4 bases; junction bases outside the gene matches: 12. In germline, CDR1 is LGHNA, CDR2 YNFKEQ. The CDR3 region is CASSHRWSGREADTQYF. In DNA, the CDR3 is TGTGCCAGCAGCCACAGGTGGAGCGGGAGAGAAGCAGATACGCAGTATTTT.

The chain couples TRBV2 to TRBJ2-7; 10 bases map to TRBD2. The CDR3 extends over 16 amino acids. Trimming cost V 0 bases and J 3 bases; bases outside gene matches: 5. Germline loops: CDR1 SNHLY, CDR2 FYNNEI. CDR3 sequence: CASSEATGTSVYEQYF. The CDR3 DNA reads TGTGCCAGCAGTGAAGCCACCGGGACTAGCGTCTACGAGCAGTACTTC.

This clonotype was detected a few times. V gene TRBV3-1 combines with J gene TRBJ2-3; 13 positions match TRBD2. The germline gives CDR1 LGHDT, CDR2 YNNKEL (reference sequence). The CDR3 extends over 20 amino acids. Unmatched junction bases numbered 15, after V lost 0 bases and J lost 6 bases. The CDR3 protein is CASSQDLPRTSGRPRDTQYF. The CDR3 DNA sequence: TGTGCCAGCAGCCAAGACTTACCACGGACTAGCGGGAGACCACGGGATACGCAGTATTTT.

This clonotype has at least ten counts. CDR3 bases: TGCAGCGTCCGGCGGGGGCCTAATGAAAAACTGTTTTTT. Translated, it gives CSVRRGPNEKLFF. This chain connects TRBV29-1 to TRBJ1-4; maybe TRBD1 (6 bases). The V gene lost 6 bases and the J gene lost 3 bases, with 11 bases spanning the gap. There are 13 residues in the CDR3. CDR1 and CDR2 (germline): SQVTM, ANQGSEA.

This clonotype showed up just a few times. The rearrangement links TRBV15 to TRBJ2-3; the D call may be TRBD1 or TRBD2 (5 bases each). CDR1 is LNHNV and CDR2 is YYDKDF in the germline V gene (reference sequence). V lost 3 bases and J 4 bases, leaving 8 bases between the germline ends. The CDR3 contains 13 residues. The CDR3 bases are TGTGCCACCAGCAGGACAGCGGCAGATACGCAGTATTTT. It is translated as CATSRTAADTQYF.

This chain links TRBV12-3 or TRBV12-4 with TRBJ1-1, with a weak D call TRBD1 (5 bases). Trimming removed 9 bases from V and 6 bases from J, with 17 bases in between. The length of the CDR3 is 13 residues. The CDR3 spells CASQSRREAEAFF. The CDR3 DNA reads TGTGCCAGTCAAAGCCGCAGGGAGGCTGAAGCTTTCTTT.

The chain links TRBV20-1 to TRBJ2-3; D remains unclear. The CDR3 runs 13 residues. In germline, CDR1 is DFQATT, CDR2 SNEGSKA (reference sequence). The germline V and J ends were trimmed by 5 bases and 4 bases, with 13 bases remaining between them. The CDR3 reads CSAALGRSDTQYF. CDR3 nucleotide sequence: TGCAGTGCTGCCCTAGGACGCTCAGATACGCAGTATTTT.

This clonotype was seen a handful of times. The V gene is TRBV12-3 or TRBV12-4, the J gene TRBJ1-5; D ambiguous. The CDR3 consists of 14 residues. Deletions cut 6 bases from V and 0 bases from J, with 9 bases between. The CDR3 region has the DNA TGTGCCAGCAGCCGCATATATAGCAATCAGCCCCAGCATTTT. Protein: CASSRIYSNQPQHF.